These 3 T cell receptor beta chains were all obtained from the same sample, sequenced in a study of human T cells and chemical hapten exposure. Each CDR3 protein is one row after TCRdb ran MiXCR on the RACE reads. Of 85,000 to 100,000 distinct CDR3 sequences in the sample, roughly a quarter were seen once. The sample's time point: patch test 3, about 24 weeks after DPC sensitization. As for treatment: therapeutic diphenylcyclopropenone sensitization with weekly scalp DPC. Source: whole blood, taken in connection with sensitization to the hapten diphenylcyclopropenone (DPC). The receptors were sampled from a man aged 35 to 55 with alopecia areata. Some clones in this sample may be carry-over from other donors' samples.

The V call is TRBV5-1, the J call TRBJ1-5; 10 nucleotides match TRBD1. The CDR3 sequence is 15 residues long. With 3 bases clipped from V and 4 bases from J, the junction kept 4 bases outside the gene matches. The germline V gene has CDR1 SGHRS and CDR2 YFSETQ. The CDR3: CASSYGTGDNQPQHF. DNA of the CDR3: TGCGCCAGCAGCTACGGGACAGGGGATAATCAGCCCCAGCATTTT.

The sample holds a few counts of this clonotype. CDR3: CASSVESGRGPDTQYF. DNA for the CDR3: TGTGCCAGCAGCGTAGAAAGCGGGAGGGGCCCAGATACGCAGTATTTT. V and J are TRBV9 and TRBJ2-3, with TRBD2 matching 10 bases. With V trimmed by 0 bases and J by 4 bases, 5 bases remained unmatched. Germline V gene data show CDR1 as SGDLS and CDR2 as YYNGEE. The CDR3 consists of 16 residues. Full variable domain (remainder filled in from reference TRBV9 and TRBJ2-3): DSGVTQTPKHLITATGQRVTLRCSPRSGDLSVYWYQQSLDQGLQFLIQYYNGEERAKGNILERFSAQQFPDLHSELNLSSLELGDSALYFCASSVESGRGPDTQYFGPGTRLTVL.

The chain couples TRBV7-9 to TRBJ1-3, with unresolved D. The V gene lost 4 bases and the J gene lost 0 bases, with 7 bases spanning the gap. The CDR3 consists of 14 residues. The germline CDR1 and CDR2 sequences are SEHNR and FQNEAQ (reference sequence). As DNA, the CDR3 is TGTGCCAGCAGCTCGCTCAGCTCTGGAAACACCATATATTTT. Translated, it gives CASSSLSSGNTIYF.